This T cell receptor (beta chain) originates from a study of cytomegalovirus exposure and HLA in healthy donors. Regarding the study as a whole: The authors later found most CMV-associated TCR beta chains appeared HLA-restricted.

Use of 60 Vbeta and 13 Jbeta primers characterized the PCR. Measured with immunoSEQ multiplex PCR; TCRdb has only the in-frame clones, and not every one. The sample has approximately 100,000 clones, 74% seen once. Regarding this clone: Its specificity is not known.

CDR3 length equals 15 residues. Per germline, CDR1 SGHNT and CDR2 YYREEE (reference sequence). With V trimmed by 4 bases and J by 2 bases, 8 bases remained unmatched. Every donor was a healthy person donating bone marrow. Input material: PBMCs. This sequence joins TRBV5-4 and TRBJ2-7; the match to TRBD2 covers 8 bases. This TCR derives from a man aged 45-65 years in good health and CMV-seropositive. The CDR3 DNA is TGTGCCAGCAGCACAAGCGGGAGCGGGGCCTACGAGCAGTACTTC. It translates to CASSTSGSGAYEQYF.